These 26 T cell receptor beta chains share one sample of origin, sequenced in a study of OX40 agonist ivuxolimab in advanced cancers. The table came from immunoSEQ multiplex PCR; TCRdb's copy has only in-frame clones and leaves some out. There are about 63,000 clones in the sample; approximately 90% occur only once, and about 4% lies in the top ten. The sample was CD4+ or CD8+ T cells sorted from blood, taken in a trial of the OX40 agonist ivuxolimab. These receptor sequences come from an adult with an advanced solid tumor such as melanoma, head and neck, liver or kidney cancer.

The J gene is TRBJ1-2, the V gene TRBV4-1, with D perhaps TRBD1 (5 bases). The CDR3 consists of 16 residues. Trimming removed 1 base from V and 4 bases from J, with 16 bases in between. Germline lookup yields CDR1 MGHRA and CDR2 YSYEKL. CDR3 amino acids: CASSQGAAAGAYGYTF. CDR3 sequence (DNA): TGCGCCAGCAGCCAAGGGGCAGCCGCCGGGGCCTATGGCTACACCTTC.

This chain joins TRBV7-2 and TRBJ2-1; the match to TRBD2 covers 13 bases. The CDR3 length is 16 residues. With 2 bases clipped from V and 5 bases from J, the junction kept 3 bases outside the gene matches. Per germline, CDR1 SGHTA and CDR2 FQGNSA. CDR3 in DNA: TGTGCCAGCAGCTTAATAGGACTAGCGGGGGACAATGAGCAGTTCTTC. Protein product: CASSLIGLAGDNEQFF.

In DNA, the CDR3 is TGTGCCAGCAGATCACCTAGCGGGGGGGCAGTAGGAGAGCAGTTCTTC. It yields the protein CASRSPSGGAVGEQFF. The genes are TRBV28 and TRBJ2-1; 12 bases agree with TRBD2. In germline, CDR1 is MDHEN, CDR2 SYDVKM. The CDR3 is 16 amino acids. Unmatched junction bases numbered 13, after V lost 6 bases and J lost 10 bases. Complete variable domain (other parts from reference TRBV28 and TRBJ2-1): DVKVTQSSRYLVKRTGEKVFLECVQDMDHENMFWYRQDPGLGLRLIYFSYDVKMKEKGDIPEGYSVSREKKERFSLILESASTNQTSMYLCASRSPSGGAVGEQFFGPGTRLTVL.

J is TRBJ1-1 and V is TRBV29-1; a possible D gene is TRBD1 (5 bases). This CDR3 is 11 amino acids long. V was clipped by 6 bases and J by 7 bases, with 12 bases between them. Looked up from germline, CDR1 is SQVTM and CDR2 is ANQGSEA. The CDR3 DNA follows: TGCAGCGTGGGGGGGGTTGTTGAAGCTTTCTTT. As protein: CSVGGVVEAFF.

J is TRBJ1-2 and V is TRBV6-1, with D perhaps TRBD1 (5 bases). CDR3 size: 15 residues. V dropped 1 base and J dropped 5 bases, with 14 bases sitting between them. Germline assignment: CDR1 MNHNS and CDR2 SASEGT. The CDR3 DNA reads TGTGCCAGCAGTGAAGTCGGGGGGGATTTTTATGGCTACACCTTC. Encoded protein: CASSEVGGDFYGYTF.

The chain carries TRBV25-1 and TRBJ1-1; possibly TRBD1 for D (6 bases). Germline lookup yields CDR1 MGHDK and CDR2 SYGVNS. This CDR3 has 14 residues. Trimming shortened V by 1 base and J by 4 bases, and 10 bases separated the two germline ends. CDR3 coding DNA: TGTGCCAGCAGTGAATTTACAGGGACCACTGAAGCTTTCTTT. It translates to CASSEFTGTTEAFF.

This clone showed up just a few times. The V and J genes are TRBV25-1 and TRBJ1-4; TRBD1 matches at 7 bases. CDR1 and CDR2 from the germline V gene are MGHDK and SYGVNS. The CDR3 length is 17 residues. With V trimmed by 1 base and J by 7 bases, 12 bases remained unmatched. CDR3 region: CASSELPREGAIEKLFF. CDR3 DNA: TGTGCCAGCAGTGAATTACCAAGGGAGGGGGCGATTGAAAAACTGTTTTTT.

DNA of the CDR3: TGTGCCAGCAGCTCTGTCGGGCTTATGAACACTGAAGCTTTCTTT. This sequence encodes CASSSVGLMNTEAFF. The chain recombines TRBV7-6 with TRBJ1-1; D is uncertain. Between the trimmed V and J ends, which lost 4 bases and 0 bases, there was a span of 12 bases. Germline assignment: CDR1 SGHVS and CDR2 FNYEAQ. CDR3 size: 15 residues.

The V call is TRBV27, the J call TRBJ2-2; no clear D. The V end was cut by 2 bases, the J end by 6 bases, with 13 bases between. Germline V CDR1 and CDR2: MNHEY, SMNVEV (reference sequence). This CDR3 spans 15 amino acids. CDR3 DNA sequence: TGTGCCAGCAGTTTAGGGTCTCCCAGACCCGGGGAGCTGTTTTTT. Encoded protein: CASSLGSPRPGELFF.

The sample holds one count of this clone. V is TRBV27 and J is TRBJ2-3, with 9 bases fitting TRBD2. The CDR3 consists of 16 residues. Trimming removed 7 bases from V and 0 bases from J; junction bases left unmatched: 8. From germline, CDR1 is MNHEY and CDR2 SMNVEV (reference sequence). CDR3 protein: CASTLLAGESTDTQYF. The CDR3 DNA sequence: TGTGCCAGCACCTTATTAGCGGGAGAAAGCACAGATACGCAGTATTTT.

The V and J genes are TRBV13 and TRBJ2-5; D is perhaps TRBD2 (5 bases). The CDR3 runs 14 residues. Deletions cut 5 bases from V and 0 bases from J, with 10 bases between. Germline loops: CDR1 PRHDT, CDR2 FYEKMQ (reference sequence). The CDR3 protein is CASSQRLHQETQYF. Here the CDR3 DNA reads TGTGCCAGCAGCCAGAGACTACACCAAGAGACCCAGTACTTC.

This rearrangement joins TRBV6-5 to TRBJ1-1; 7 nucleotides match TRBD1. The V gene end was trimmed by 4 bases and the J gene end by 7 bases; junction bases not matched to a gene: 9. CDR1 MNHEY and CDR2 SVGAGI come from the germline V gene. This CDR3 comprises 14 residues. In nucleotides, the CDR3 is TGTGCCAGCAGTTCGGGAGGGGGCGCGGGTGAAGCTTTCTTT. Translated, it gives CASSSGGGAGEAFF.

The chain couples TRBV2 to TRBJ1-4; D is ambiguous. This CDR3 has 13 residues. The V gene's germline CDR1 is SNHLY and CDR2 FYNNEI. The V end lost 5 bases, the J end lost 8 bases, and 12 bases lay between the germline ends. The CDR3 nucleotides read TGTGCCAGCAGTCCTTTAGTCGGGGAAAAACTGTTTTTT. Translated: CASSPLVGEKLFF.

The V and J genes are TRBV7-2 and TRBJ2-3; 11 bases are shared with TRBD2. The germline CDR1 and CDR2 sequences are SGHTA and FQGNSA. Trimming took 5 bases from V and 1 from J; bases not matched to a gene: 8. The CDR3 is made up of 17 amino acids. The DNA of the CDR3 is TGTGCCAGCAGCGACGGGACTAGCGGTTGGGGCACAGATACGCAGTATTTT. Translation: CASSDGTSGWGTDTQYF.

The chain combines TRBV4-1 with TRBJ2-7; D is possibly TRBD1 (6 bases). Germline CDR1 and CDR2: MGHRA and YSYEKL. Trimming took 3 bases from V and 3 from J, leaving 15 bases between them. The CDR3 is 15 amino acids. Written as DNA, the CDR3 is TGCGCCAGCAGCCAGGGTAGGGACACAGGCTACGAGCAGTACTTC. The encoded protein is CASSQGRDTGYEQYF.

This chain links TRBV27 with TRBJ1-5; D is unresolved. CDR1 and CDR2 from the germline V gene are MNHEY and SMNVEV (reference sequence). V lost 5 bases, J lost 2 bases, and 10 bases lay in between. The CDR3 is 14 amino acids. The CDR3 region has the DNA TGTGCCAGCAGTCCCTCGGGTGGCAATCAGCCCCAGCATTTT. Translation: CASSPSGGNQPQHF.

The rearrangement links TRBV15 to TRBJ1-1; D may be TRBD1 (5 bases). CDR3 length equals 12 residues. V lost 5 bases and J lost 6, with 10 bases in between. Germline V gene lookup returns CDR1 LNHNV and CDR2 YYDKDF (reference sequence). CDR3 amino acids: CATSARQSEAFF. The CDR3 coding sequence is TGTGCCACCAGCGCCCGACAGTCTGAAGCTTTCTTT. The full variable domain, in which reference TRBV15 and TRBJ1-1 provide the parts outside the CDR3, is DAMVIQNPRYQVTQFGKPVTLSCSQTLNHNVMYWYQQKSSQAPKLLFHYYDKDFNNEADTPDNFQSRRPNTSFCFLDIRSPGLGDTAMYLCATSARQSEAFFGQGTRLTVV.

The rearrangement joins TRBV4-1 to TRBJ2-1; 12 bases map to TRBD2. The CDR3 runs 17 residues. The germline V gene encodes CDR1 MGHRA and CDR2 YSYEKL. Trimming took 1 base from V and 9 from J; bases not matched to a gene: 10. In DNA, the CDR3 is TGCGCCAGCAGCCAAGTTCCTAGCGGGGGGGCATTAGGTGAGCAGTTCTTC. This codes for CASSQVPSGGALGEQFF.

The J gene is TRBJ2-3, the V gene TRBV30; TRBD2 agrees at 12 bases. Germline CDR1 GTSNPN, CDR2 SVGIG (reference sequence). The CDR3 is made up of 15 amino acids. The V gene end was trimmed by 5 bases and the J gene end by 5 bases; junction bases not matched to a gene: 8. This chain's CDR3 is CAWGTSGRLRDTQYF. CDR3 DNA sequence: TGTGCCTGGGGAACTAGCGGGAGGCTTCGAGATACGCAGTATTTT.

For this clone: At one end the junction does not follow the germline gene, possibly because of a read error. The chain recombines TRBV7-7 with TRBJ2-2; 9 bases line up with TRBD2. This CDR3 is 15 amino acids long. Germline CDR1 and CDR2: SSHAT and FNYEAQ (reference sequence). The CDR3 region is CASSGGIQNTGELFF. The CDR3, as DNA: TGTGCTAGCAGCGGGGGGATCCAGAACACCGGGGAGCTGTTTTTT.

The rearrangement joins TRBV2 to TRBJ2-6, with D possibly being TRBD1 (5 bases). The CDR3 consists of 14 residues. Trimming removed 6 bases at V and 4 bases at J, with 10 bases between. CDR1 SNHLY and CDR2 FYNNEI come from the germline V gene. The CDR3 bases are TGTGCCAGCAGCAGGGTAGCCGGGGCCAACGTCCTGACTTTC. Translated, it gives CASSRVAGANVLTF.

V usage is TRBV19 and J usage is TRBJ2-6, with a tentative D call TRBD2 (5 bases). The germline CDR1 and CDR2 sequences are LNHDA and SQIVND (reference sequence). Trimming pared 7 bases from V and 2 bases from J, leaving 24 bases between. The CDR3 loop spans 19 amino acids. The CDR3 loop is CASTTGIGLDGAGANVLTF. CDR3 DNA: TGTGCCAGTACAACCGGCATCGGGTTGGACGGGGCTGGGGCCAACGTCCTGACTTTC.

The V and J genes are TRBV5-6 and TRBJ2-7; D is ambiguous. The CDR3 consists of 16 residues. Germline V CDR1 and CDR2: SGHDT, YYEEEE. Trimming left V 5 bases short and J 1 base short, with 19 bases between. CDR3 in amino acids: CASSNPRGIPSYEQYV. Here the CDR3 DNA reads TGTGCCAGCAGTAACCCGAGAGGCATCCCTTCCTACGAGCAGTACGTC.

Note on this clone: This CDR3 is also generated by other DNA sequences in the sample. The V and J genes are TRBV27 and TRBJ1-6; D is ambiguous. CDR1 is MNHEY, CDR2 SMNVEV, per germline (reference sequence). CDR3 length: 13 residues. The V end was cut by 0 bases, the J end by 10 bases, with 7 bases between. CDR3 loop: CASSLSGRSPLHF. For the CDR3, the DNA is TGTGCCAGCAGTTTATCGGGCAGGTCACCCCTCCACTTT.

V gene TRBV6-5 combines with J gene TRBJ1-1; maybe TRBD1 (6 bases). The CDR3 is 15 residues long. CDR1 and CDR2 (germline): MNHEY, SVGAGI. Trimming shortened V by 0 bases and J by 6 bases, and 14 bases separated the two germline ends. This CDR3 is CASSYSSTGAAEAFF. CDR3 DNA: TGTGCCAGCAGTTACTCGAGCACGGGGGCGGCTGAAGCTTTCTTT.

The V call is TRBV7-8, the J call TRBJ2-7; 12 positions match TRBD2. The germline V gene has CDR1 SGHVS and CDR2 FQNEAQ. V was pared by 5 bases and J by 4 bases, with 3 bases of the junction left unmatched. This CDR3 is built from 14 residues. CDR3 protein: CASSMTSGGYEQYV. The CDR3 region has the DNA TGTGCCAGCAGCATGACTAGCGGGGGATACGAGCAGTACGTC.